These 7 T cell receptor beta chains were sequenced from one sample in a study of T cells in Graves' hyperthyroidism and ophthalmopathy. The TCR beta CDR3 regions underwent amplification using RNA transcripts as the source. A first-round RT-PCR of the TCR CDR3 used the HTBI primer set. TCRdb reprocessed the multiplex PCR reads with MiXCR, giving one entry per CDR3 protein. The profile shows some 180,000 distinct CDR3 sequences, about 17% of them singletons. Sequencing was done on a sample of blood. These receptors were taken from a woman between 50 and 59 years old with Graves' hyperthyroidism.

This clonotype was observed at least ten times. This chain connects TRBV5-1 to TRBJ2-7; 7 nucleotides line up with TRBD2. With 3 bases clipped from V and 7 bases from J, the junction kept 4 bases outside the gene matches. CDR3 length equals 12 residues. Germline CDR1 and CDR2: SGHRS and YFSETQ. The DNA for the CDR3 is TGCGCCAGCAGCTGGGGAGGGAGGGAGCAGTACTTC. Its translation is CASSWGGREQYF. Drawing the rest from reference TRBV5-1 and TRBJ2-7, the complete variable domain is KAGVTQTPRYLIKTRGQQVTLSCSPISGHRSVSWYQQTPGQGLQFLFEYFSETQRNKGNFPGRFSGRQFSNSRSEMNVSTLELGDSALYLCASSWGGREQYFGPGTRLTVT.

This clonotype was counted at least ten times. A read error may produce the germline difference seen at one junction end. The chain combines TRBV12-3 or TRBV12-4 with TRBJ2-7; tentative D call: TRBD1 (7 bases). This CDR3 region has 14 residues. The CDR3 sequence: CVSSPGDSSYEQYF. CDR3 coding DNA: TGTGTCAGCAGTCCGGGGGACAGCTCCTACGAGCAGTACTTC.

This clonotype was seen ten or more times. This chain's CDR3 is CASSEGTGLSTDTQYF. For the CDR3, the DNA is TGTGCCAGCAGTGAAGGGACAGGACTTAGCACAGATACGCAGTATTTT. The V call is TRBV6-1, the J call TRBJ2-3; TRBD1 matches at 7 bases. The CDR3 length is 16 residues. V dropped 1 base and J dropped 0; count of bases not matched to a gene: 4. Germline CDR1 and CDR2: MNHNS and SASEGT.

In its sample, this clonotype was seen many times. The rearrangement joins TRBV28 to TRBJ2-3; tentative D call: TRBD1 (5 bases). The length of the CDR3 is 15 residues. Germline assignment: CDR1 MDHEN and CDR2 SYDVKM. The V end lost 2 bases, the J end lost 14 bases, and 23 bases lay between the germline ends. CDR3 residues: CASSLLLNDPDRGYF. DNA for the CDR3: TGTGCCAGCAGTTTACTTCTTAACGACCCAGACAGAGGGTATTTT.

This clonotype has only a few counts. Given the absence of the conserved phenylalanine or tryptophan at the CDR3 end, a read error is likely. It is unclear where the CDR3 begins or ends on the DNA, so no DNA is shown, and the CDR3 is as TCRdb lists it. This chain links TRBV28 with TRBJ2-2; the listed D gene, TRBD1, was not tested against the DNA. Germline values: CDR1 MDHEN, CDR2 SYDVKM. Termini included, the CDR3 measures 9 amino acids. Here the CDR3 reads CASSAPGQG.

This CDR3 is CSVPGPAGYEQYF. The CDR3 bases are TGCAGCGTTCCGGGACCGGCGGGCTACGAGCAGTACTTC. The chain couples TRBV29-1 to TRBJ2-7, with D possibly being TRBD1 or TRBD2 (5 bases each). V was shortened by 5 bases and J by 3 bases, with 14 bases between the two germline ends. Germline CDR1 reads SQVTM; CDR2 reads ANQGSEA. This CDR3 has 13 amino acids.

Ten or more counts support this clonotype. V is TRBV27 and J is TRBJ2-5, with D possibly matching TRBD1 (5 bases). The V end was cut by 5 bases, the J end by 7 bases, with 17 bases between. This CDR3 contains 14 residues. Per germline, CDR1 MNHEY and CDR2 SMNVEV (reference sequence). CDR3 amino acids: CASSAAGRVGTQYF. Written as DNA, the CDR3 is TGTGCCAGCAGTGCGGCAGGGCGTGTTGGGACCCAGTACTTC.